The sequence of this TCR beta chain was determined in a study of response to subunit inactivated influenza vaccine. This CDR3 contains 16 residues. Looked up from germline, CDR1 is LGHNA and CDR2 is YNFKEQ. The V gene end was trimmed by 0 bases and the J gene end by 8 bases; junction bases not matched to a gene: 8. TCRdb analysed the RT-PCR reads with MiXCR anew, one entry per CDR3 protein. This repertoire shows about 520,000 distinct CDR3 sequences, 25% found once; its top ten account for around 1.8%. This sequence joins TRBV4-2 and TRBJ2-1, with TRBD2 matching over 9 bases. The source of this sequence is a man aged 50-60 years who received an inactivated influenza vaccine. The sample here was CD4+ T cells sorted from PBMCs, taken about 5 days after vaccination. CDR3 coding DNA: TGTGCCAGCAGCCAAGATATCGAGCGGGAGGTCTATGAGCAGTTCTTC. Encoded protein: CASSQDIEREVYEQFF.